The next 9 T cell receptor beta chains were all read from a single sample in a study of T cell changes during pregnancy in multiple sclerosis. Sequencing used immunoSEQ multiplex PCR; TCRdb keeps in-frame clones, though not all of them. The sample shows 70,000 to 90,000 clones, 85% to 95% of them seen only once. The sample consisted of peripheral blood, taken in the first trimester of pregnancy. Source of these receptors: a female donor with multiple sclerosis, enrolled in a pregnancy study.

This rearrangement joins TRBV30 to TRBJ2-2; 10 bases map to TRBD2. Per the germline V gene, CDR1 is GTSNPN and CDR2 is SVGIG (reference sequence). This CDR3 is 18 amino acids long. V shed 0 bases, J shed 1 base, and the junction held 8 bases outside the gene matches. The CDR3 nucleotides read TGTGCCTGGAGTGTAGGGTTTCGGACTAGCGGGAACACCGGGGAGCTGTTTTTT. It yields the protein CAWSVGFRTSGNTGELFF.

In this sample, this clone turned up once. V and J are TRBV6-6 and TRBJ2-5; 12 nucleotides agree with TRBD2. Per the germline V gene, CDR1 is MNHNY and CDR2 is SVGAGI (reference sequence). J lost 4 bases, V lost 0 bases, and 3 bases had no gene match. The CDR3 length is 16 residues. The CDR3 spells CASSYSGTSGRETQYF. The CDR3 coding sequence is TGTGCCAGCAGTTACTCCGGGACTAGCGGGCGAGAGACCCAGTACTTC.

CDR3 DNA sequence: TGTGCCAGCAGTTTATTTGGAAGCGGGAACACTGAAGCTTTCTTT. This encodes CASSLFGSGNTEAFF. V gene TRBV27 combines with J gene TRBJ1-1; D is ambiguous. Germline values: CDR1 MNHEY, CDR2 SMNVEV (reference sequence). V lost 1 base, J lost 1 base, and 10 bases lay in between. The CDR3 extends over 15 amino acids.

The V and J genes are TRBV27 and TRBJ2-1; 11 bases line up with TRBD2. Germline assignment: CDR1 MNHEY and CDR2 SMNVEV (reference sequence). This CDR3 region has 19 residues. The J segment lost 0 bases and the V segment lost 6 bases, leaving 13 bases of the junction unmatched. The CDR3 sequence is CASSPTVAGGHSSYNEQFF. The CDR3 DNA reads TGTGCCAGCAGCCCAACGGTAGCGGGGGGGCACAGCTCCTACAATGAGCAGTTCTTC.

Only one count was recorded for this clone. The chain recombines TRBV30 with TRBJ2-2; 9 nucleotides line up with TRBD2. Germline V gives CDR1 GTSNPN, CDR2 SVGIG (reference sequence). Losses at the gene ends were 4 bases for V and 0 bases for J; bases not matched to a gene: 6. This CDR3 is built from 16 residues. CDR3 bases: TGTGCCTGGATTGGACTAGCGCCCACGAACACCGGGGAGCTGTTTTTT. Translation gives CAWIGLAPTNTGELFF.

The V call is TRBV14, the J call TRBJ2-7, with a tentative D call TRBD2 (5 bases). The CDR3 extends over 15 amino acids. The ends were cut back, 1 base at V and 4 bases at J, with 14 bases in the middle. Germline V gives CDR1 SGHDN, CDR2 FVKESK. This CDR3 is CASSQGGAPGYEQYF. CDR3 nucleotides: TGTGCCAGCAGCCAAGGAGGCGCCCCGGGATACGAGCAGTACTTC.

V is TRBV5-1 and J is TRBJ1-2, with D possibly TRBD1 on 6 matching bases. Germline V lookup: CDR1 SGHRS, CDR2 YFSETQ. V lost 3 bases to trimming and J lost 4 bases, with 10 bases between them. The CDR3 loop spans 13 amino acids. This CDR3 is CASSYDRTYGYTF. DNA for the CDR3: TGCGCCAGCAGCTACGACAGGACCTATGGCTACACCTTC. The whole variable domain, filled in from reference TRBV5-1 and TRBJ1-2, reads KAGVTQTPRYLIKTRGQQVTLSCSPISGHRSVSWYQQTPGQGLQFLFEYFSETQRNKGNFPGRFSGRQFSNSRSEMNVSTLELGDSALYLCASSYDRTYGYTFGSGTRLTVV.

This rearrangement joins TRBV6-6 to TRBJ2-7, with D possibly matching TRBD2 (6 bases). The CDR3 totals 13 residues. Germline-derived CDR1 and CDR2 are MNHNY and SVGAGI (reference sequence). The V end lost 2 bases, the J end lost 7 bases, and 12 bases lay between the germline ends. CDR3 bases: TGTGCCAGCAGTTACGGGACTCCTAGGGAGCAGTACTTC. Residues: CASSYGTPREQYF.

V usage is TRBV19 and J usage is TRBJ2-2; 10 nucleotides agree with TRBD1. The V gene's germline CDR1 is LNHDA and CDR2 SQIVND (reference sequence). V was pared by 5 bases and J by 4 bases, with 13 bases of the junction left unmatched. This CDR3 is built from 18 residues. CDR3 sequence (DNA): TGTGCCAGTAGTCCCAGACAGGGGGCCTTTACGAGCACCGGGGAGCTGTTTTTT. Encoded protein: CASSPRQGAFTSTGELFF.